A selection of T cell receptor beta chains follows, all from one sample in a study of T cells after yellow fever vaccination. TCRdb analysed the 5' RACE reads with MiXCR anew, one entry per CDR3 protein. In the table there are some 220,000 distinct CDR3 sequences, 3% to 4% of which are singletons. The sample consisted of CD4+ T cells sorted from PBMCs, taken 10 days after the yellow fever booster vaccination. These receptors were taken from a man aged 18 to 30 who received the YFV17D yellow fever vaccine. CDR3s include the opening cysteine and the closing phenylalanine or tryptophan. The order of the fields is V gene, D gene, clone size, J gene, CDR3 protein, CDR3 DNA. The D gene is left open where the match is weak. Clone size is given for some rows only: seen once, a few or many times, or a class if the clone is expanded.

TRBV2	NA	few	TRBJ1-1	CASSEGEGTEAFF	TGTGCCAGCAGTGAGGGGGAGGGGACTGAAGCTTTCTTT
TRBV7-2	TRBD2	NA	TRBJ2-3	CASLSRGGTDTQYF	TGTGCCAGTCTTTCGCGGGGGGGCACAGATACGCAGTATTTT
TRBV5-1	NA	NA	TRBJ2-1	CASSPSGEGDEQFF	TGCGCCAGCAGTCCCAGCGGGGAGGGGGATGAGCAGTTCTTC
TRBV6-5	TRBD2	few	TRBJ2-7	CASSKGGEGSSEQYF	TGTGCCAGCAGCAAGGGTGGGGAGGGGTCCTCCGAGCAGTACTTC
TRBV5-1	NA	NA	TRBJ1-1	CASRNPGPNTEAFF	TGCGCCAGCAGGAACCCCGGGCCCAACACTGAAGCTTTCTTT
TRBV7-2	NA	many	TRBJ2-3	CASSPSSVIDTQYF	TGTGCCAGCAGCCCGTCTAGCGTTATAGATACGCAGTATTTT
TRBV9	NA	NA	TRBJ2-5	CASSAFWGQETQYF	TGTGCCAGCAGCGCCTTCTGGGGCCAAGAGACCCAGTACTTC
TRBV18	TRBD1	few	TRBJ1-5	CASSPPNRGGQPQHF	TGTGCCAGCTCACCACCAAACAGGGGAGGACAGCCCCAGCATTTT
TRBV5-1	TRBD2	NA	TRBJ2-1	CASGTPGLATSYNEQFF	TGCGCCAGCGGAACACCGGGACTAGCGACCTCCTACAATGAGCAGTTCTTC
TRBV7-2	TRBD1	few	TRBJ2-5	CASSLALGQGVETQYF	TGTGCCAGCAGCTTAGCGCTTGGACAGGGGGTGGAGACCCAGTACTTC
TRBV10-3	NA	many	TRBJ2-2	CATGTSLGTGELFF	TGTGCCACCGGGACATCTCTGGGCACCGGGGAGCTGTTTTTT
TRBV3-1	TRBD1	many	TRBJ2-2	CASSPRGPGTGELFF	TGTGCCAGCAGCCCCAGGGGGCCAGGGACCGGGGAGCTGTTTTTT
TRBV7-2	NA	many	TRBJ2-2	CASSLVGGAGELFF	TGTGCCAGCAGCTTAGTAGGGGGAGCCGGGGAGCTGTTTTTT
TRBV12-3/TRBV12-4	NA	few	TRBJ2-4	CASKTGGVKNIQYF	TGTGCCAGCAAAACAGGGGGGGTGAAAAACATTCAGTACTTC
TRBV10-3	NA	many	TRBJ1-6	CAISERASGTAPSPLHF	TGTGCCATCAGTGAGAGGGCCTCAGGGACGGCTCCTTCACCCCTCCACTTT
TRBV18	TRBD1	many	TRBJ1-4	CASSPRTGGRYEKLFF	TGTGCCAGCTCACCTCGGACAGGAGGTCGGTACGAAAAACTGTTTTTT
TRBV7-9	NA	NA	TRBJ1-6	CASSPGTENSPLHF	TGTGCCAGCAGCCCTGGGACGGAGAATTCACCCCTCCACTTT
TRBV6-2/TRBV6-3	NA	many	TRBJ1-1	CASSYSGRLNTEAFF	TGTGCCAGCAGTTACTCAGGACGGCTGAACACTGAAGCTTTCTTT
TRBV20-1	NA	many	TRBJ2-4	CSARASLAKNIQYF	TGCAGTGCTAGAGCGTCACTAGCCAAAAACATTCAGTACTTC
TRBV5-4	NA	many	TRBJ2-1	CASSLEPRSYNEQFF	TGTGCCAGCAGCTTGGAGCCCCGCTCCTACAATGAGCAGTTCTTC
TRBV12-3/TRBV12-4	NA	many	TRBJ2-2	CASSFQRNTGELFF	TGTGCCAGCAGTTTCCAGCGGAACACCGGGGAGCTGTTTTTT
TRBV20-1	NA	many	TRBJ2-7	CSAREGASVNEQYF	TGCAGTGCTAGAGAAGGGGCTAGCGTCAACGAGCAGTACTTC
TRBV7-9	NA	NA	TRBJ2-5	CANHRVEWETQYF	TGTGCCAACCACAGGGTGGAGTGGGAGACCCAGTACTTC
TRBV6-1	NA	few	TRBJ1-5	CASIRAGGRSNQPQHF	TGTGCCAGCATACGTGCGGGGGGCAGGAGCAATCAGCCCCAGCATTTT
TRBV28	NA	few	TRBJ1-1	CASTPGSLNTEAFF	TGTGCCAGCACCCCAGGCAGCCTGAACACTGAAGCTTTCTTT
TRBV7-6	NA	many	TRBJ2-7	CASSLAGSPPVF	TGTGCCAGCAGCTTAGCCGGCAGTCCCCCCGTCTTC
TRBV5-1	NA	few	TRBJ2-5	CASSSLTGQETQYF	TGCGCCAGCAGCTCGCTAACAGGCCAAGAGACCCAGTACTTC
TRBV12-3/TRBV12-4	NA	few	TRBJ2-5	CASSARRETQYF	TGTGCCAGCAGTGCCCGCCGAGAGACCCAGTACTTC
TRBV12-3/TRBV12-4	NA	many	TRBJ1-5	CASSSWDTGNQPQHF	TGTGCCAGCAGCTCTTGGGACACAGGCAATCAGCCCCAGCATTTT
TRBV5-1	NA	many	TRBJ1-1	CASSSTSGNTEAFF	TGCGCCAGCAGCTCGACGTCGGGGAACACTGAAGCTTTCTTT
TRBV12-3/TRBV12-4	NA	many	TRBJ2-5	CASRPRDQETQYF	TGTGCCAGCAGGCCCAGAGACCAAGAGACCCAGTACTTC
TRBV28	TRBD2	few	TRBJ2-2	CASSRGGFTGELFF	TGTGCCAGCAGTCGGGGGGGCTTCACCGGGGAGCTGTTTTTT
TRBV5-1	TRBD1	many	TRBJ2-7	CASSSVPRGNYEQYF	TGCGCCAGCAGCTCGGTACCCAGGGGGAACTACGAGCAGTACTTC
TRBV25-1	TRBD2	NA	TRBJ2-1	CASRQRGTNEQFF	TGTGCCAGCAGGCAGCGGGGGACCAATGAGCAGTTCTTC
TRBV5-1	NA	few	TRBJ1-1	CASRLTGGATEAFF	TGCGCCAGCAGGCTAACCGGGGGTGCCACTGAAGCTTTCTTT
TRBV20-1	NA	NA	TRBJ2-5	CSASVGNWETQYF	TGCAGTGCTAGTGTCGGGAATTGGGAGACCCAGTACTTC
TRBV18	NA	few	TRBJ1-1	CASSPNEIGSANTEAFF	TGTGCCAGCTCACCAAATGAGATCGGCAGCGCGAACACTGAAGCTTTCTTT
TRBV5-1	NA	few	TRBJ1-1	CASSLYLGDTEAFF	TGCGCCAGCAGCTTGTATCTTGGTGACACTGAAGCTTTCTTT
TRBV5-6	NA	NA	TRBJ1-5	CASSLGQLSNQPQHF	TGTGCCAGCAGCCTCGGACAGCTTAGCAATCAGCCCCAGCATTTT
TRBV9	TRBD1	NA	TRBJ2-7	CASSASGTGHYEQYF	TGTGCCAGCAGCGCTTCCGGGACAGGACACTACGAGCAGTACTTC
TRBV3-1	NA	NA	TRBJ1-3	CASSQDRDSGNTIYF	TGTGCCAGCAGCCAAGATCGGGACTCTGGAAACACCATATATTTT
TRBV5-1	NA	NA	TRBJ2-1	CASSLVLANNEQFF	TGCGCCAGCAGCCTGGTGCTGGCAAACAATGAGCAGTTCTTC
TRBV5-1	NA	many	TRBJ1-1	CASRADYTEAFF	TGCGCCAGCCGGGCAGACTACACTGAAGCTTTCTTT
TRBV11-2	NA	many	TRBJ1-1	CASNPRGSRGFEAFF	TGTGCCAGCAACCCACGAGGGTCCCGAGGTTTTGAAGCTTTCTTT